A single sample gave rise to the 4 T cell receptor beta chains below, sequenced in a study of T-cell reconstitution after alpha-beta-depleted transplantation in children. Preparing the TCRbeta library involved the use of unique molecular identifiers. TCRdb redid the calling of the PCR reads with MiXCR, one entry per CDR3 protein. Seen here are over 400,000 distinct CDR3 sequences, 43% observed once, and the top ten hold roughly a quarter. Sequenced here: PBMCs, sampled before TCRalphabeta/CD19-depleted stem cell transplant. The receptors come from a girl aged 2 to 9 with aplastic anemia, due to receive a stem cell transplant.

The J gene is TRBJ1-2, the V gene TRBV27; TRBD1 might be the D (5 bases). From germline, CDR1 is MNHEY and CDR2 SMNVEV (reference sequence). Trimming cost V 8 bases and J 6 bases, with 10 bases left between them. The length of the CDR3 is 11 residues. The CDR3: CASGSGNGYTF. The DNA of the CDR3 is TGTGCCAGCGGTTCAGGGAATGGCTACACCTTC.

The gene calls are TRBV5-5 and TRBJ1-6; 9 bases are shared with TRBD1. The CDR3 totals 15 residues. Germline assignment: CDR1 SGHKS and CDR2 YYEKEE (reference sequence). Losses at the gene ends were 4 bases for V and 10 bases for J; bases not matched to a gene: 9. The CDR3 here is CASSLLGQGASPLHF. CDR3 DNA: TGTGCCAGCAGCCTGCTGGGACAGGGTGCATCACCCCTCCACTTT. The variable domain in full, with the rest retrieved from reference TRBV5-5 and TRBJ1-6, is DAGVTQSPTHLIKTRGQQVTLRCSPISGHKSVSWYQQVLGQGPQFIFQYYEKEERGRGNFPDRFSARQFPNYSSELNVNALLLGDSALYLCASSLLGQGASPLHFGNGTRLTVT.

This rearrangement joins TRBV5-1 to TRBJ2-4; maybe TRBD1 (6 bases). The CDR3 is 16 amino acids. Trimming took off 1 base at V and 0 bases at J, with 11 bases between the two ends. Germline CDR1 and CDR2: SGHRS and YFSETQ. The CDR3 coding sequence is TGCGCCAGCAGCTTGCTCGGACAGCAAGCCAAAAACATTCAGTACTTC. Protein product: CASSLLGQQAKNIQYF.

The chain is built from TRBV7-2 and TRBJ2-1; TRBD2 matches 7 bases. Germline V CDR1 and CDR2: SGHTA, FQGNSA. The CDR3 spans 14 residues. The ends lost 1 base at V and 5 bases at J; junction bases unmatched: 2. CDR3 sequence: CASSLGGGDNEQFF. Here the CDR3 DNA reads TGTGCCAGCAGCTTAGGGGGAGGGGACAATGAGCAGTTCTTC.